This entry lists 24 T cell receptor beta chains sequenced from one sample in a study of T-cell memory formation after mild COVID-19. Each CDR3 protein gets one entry after TCRdb re-called the 5' RACE reads with MiXCR. Of a few hundred thousand distinct CDR3 sequences in the sample, approximately 19% were seen once. The sample taken for sequencing was PBMCs or a T cell subset sorted from them (not recorded which). The source is a man between 18 and 29 years old who had mild COVID-19 (a few samples of this study predate the infection). Cell type and time point are not known.

This clonotype was seen a handful of times. The chain links TRBV20-1 to TRBJ1-6; 10 bases fit TRBD1. The CDR3 spans 17 residues. Germline V gene sequence: CDR1 DFQATT, CDR2 SNEGSKA (reference sequence). The trim removed 0 bases at V and 4 bases at J, leaving 6 bases unmatched. This CDR3 is CSARDGDRGLYNSPLHF. The DNA of the CDR3 is TGCAGTGCTAGAGATGGGGACAGGGGACTTTATAATTCACCCCTCCACTTT.

The CDR3 nucleotides are TGTGCCAGCAGCTTAGGTCTTGCCCAGTACTTC. Encoded protein: CASSLGLAQYF. V gene TRBV11-2 combines with J gene TRBJ2-5; D gene uncertain. V was trimmed by 1 base and J by 9 bases, leaving 6 bases between them. Germline V lookup: CDR1 SGHAT, CDR2 FQNNGV. CDR3 length equals 11 residues.

This clonotype was observed a few times. The V gene is TRBV5-1, the J gene TRBJ2-3; 10 bases agree with TRBD1. The germline V gene encodes CDR1 SGHRS and CDR2 YFSETQ. The J segment lost 6 bases and the V segment lost 3 bases, leaving 4 bases of the junction unmatched. The CDR3 sequence is 14 residues long. The CDR3 DNA sequence: TGCGCCAGCAGCTCCATGGACAGGGGGGATACGCAGTATTTT. It translates to CASSSMDRGDTQYF.

This chain uses TRBV7-2 with TRBJ2-5, with D possibly matching TRBD1 (7 bases). V lost 5 bases and J 7 bases, leaving 14 bases between the germline ends. Per the germline V gene, CDR1 is SGHTA and CDR2 is FQGNSA. There are 13 residues in the CDR3. CDR3 in amino acids: CASSAQGGGTQYF. The DNA of the CDR3 is TGTGCCAGCAGCGCGCAGGGGGGAGGGACCCAGTACTTC.

This clonotype was seen more than once but under ten times. The chain recombines TRBV6-4 with TRBJ1-1; D gene unclear. The germline CDR1 and CDR2 sequences are MRHNA and SNTAGT. The CDR3 length is 11 residues. V gave up 8 bases and J gave up 1 base, with 5 bases separating them. The DNA of the CDR3 is TGTGCCAGCCACAGGAACACTGAAGCTTTCTTT. Translating it yields CASHRNTEAFF.

The V and J genes are TRBV5-1 and TRBJ1-1; no reliable D call. V dropped 4 bases and J dropped 0 bases, with 13 bases sitting between them. Looked up from germline, CDR1 is SGHRS and CDR2 is YFSETQ. The CDR3 spans 15 residues. DNA of the CDR3: TGCGCCAGCAGCCTCACGGACGGGATGAACACTGAAGCTTTCTTT. Its translation is CASSLTDGMNTEAFF.

The chain recombines TRBV2 with TRBJ2-2, with 9 positions matching TRBD1. CDR1 SNHLY and CDR2 FYNNEI come from the germline V gene. This CDR3 spans 14 amino acids. Unmatched junction bases numbered 4, after V lost 6 bases and J lost 5 bases. This chain's CDR3 is CASRGTGWTGELFF. The CDR3 region has the DNA TGTGCCAGCAGGGGGACAGGGTGGACCGGGGAGCTGTTTTTT.

This chain uses TRBV6-2 or TRBV6-3 with TRBJ1-5; D is unclear. Deletions cut 6 bases from V and 5 bases from J, with 17 bases between. Germline V gene data show CDR1 as MNHEY and CDR2 as SVGEGT. The CDR3 totals 15 residues. The CDR3 loop is CASRPPWGGDQPQHF. The CDR3 DNA is TGTGCCAGCAGACCCCCGTGGGGAGGAGATCAGCCCCAGCATTTT.

The genes are TRBV5-1 and TRBJ2-1; D could derive from TRBD1 or TRBD2 (5 bases each). The CDR3 totals 13 residues. Germline CDR1 SGHRS, CDR2 YFSETQ. Trimming removed 4 bases from V and 7 bases from J, with 12 bases in between. CDR3 region: CASSQGTDNEQFF. The CDR3 region has the DNA TGCGCCAGCAGCCAAGGGACGGATAATGAGCAGTTCTTC.

There are a few counts of this clonotype. The rearrangement uses TRBV4-3 and TRBJ2-6; D unclear. The CDR3 runs to 16 residues. The germline gives CDR1 LGHNA, CDR2 YSLEER. The V gene lost 1 base and the J gene lost 2 bases, with 9 bases spanning the gap. CDR3 residues: CASSQAFGPGANVLTF. Here the CDR3 DNA reads TGCGCCAGCAGCCAAGCATTTGGCCCTGGGGCCAACGTCCTGACTTTC.

The chain uses TRBV4-3 and TRBJ2-7; TRBD1 aligns across 12 bases. V shed 1 base, J shed 5 bases, and the junction held 6 bases outside the gene matches. The CDR3 extends over 16 amino acids. Looked up from germline, CDR1 is LGHNA and CDR2 is YSLEER. The CDR3, as DNA: TGCGCCAGCAGCCAAGCCCCGGGACAGGGGGCTGACGAGCAGTACTTC. It encodes CASSQAPGQGADEQYF.

This clonotype was seen many times. V is TRBV24-1 and J is TRBJ2-7; 10 bases match TRBD1. J gave up 3 bases and V 12 bases, and 13 bases lay outside the gene matches. CDR1 KGHDR and CDR2 SFDVKD come from the germline V gene. The CDR3 consists of 15 residues. CDR3 residues: CAPQARDRGLYEQYV. Written as DNA, the CDR3 is TGTGCCCCCCAGGCTCGGGACAGGGGACTCTACGAGCAGTACGTC.

This clonotype was seen a handful of times. The V call is TRBV5-1, the J call TRBJ1-2, with D maybe TRBD1 (6 bases). The CDR3 has 13 amino acids. Germline V gene sequence: CDR1 SGHRS, CDR2 YFSETQ. V was pared by 6 bases and J by 5 bases, with 14 bases between. CDR3 nucleotides: TGCGCCAGCACGGACAGCCTAACATATGGCTACACCTTC. Its translation is CASTDSLTYGYTF. Full variable domain (rest looked up from reference TRBV5-1 and TRBJ1-2): KAGVTQTPRYLIKTRGQQVTLSCSPISGHRSVSWYQQTPGQGLQFLFEYFSETQRNKGNFPGRFSGRQFSNSRSEMNVSTLELGDSALYLCASTDSLTYGYTFGSGTRLTVV.

The chain recombines TRBV20-1 with TRBJ2-5, with 8 bases fitting TRBD1. The CDR3 runs to 13 residues. The V gene's germline CDR1 is DFQATT and CDR2 SNEGSKA (reference sequence). J was trimmed by 10 bases and V by 3 bases; bases with no gene match: 10. DNA for the CDR3: TGCAGTGCTAGGGACAGGGCTAAGAGAAACCAGTACTTC. This gives the protein CSARDRAKRNQYF.

This clonotype was seen only a few times. The chain uses TRBV24-1 and TRBJ2-5, with 9 bases fitting TRBD1. This CDR3 contains 17 residues. Germline V gene sequence: CDR1 KGHDR, CDR2 SFDVKD. V lost 6 bases, J lost 4 bases, and 14 bases stayed unmatched. The chain's CDR3 is CATSPGTGSLRRETQYF. The CDR3, as DNA: TGTGCCACCAGTCCCGGGACAGGGTCCCTGAGGAGAGAGACCCAGTACTTC.

This clonotype was observed a handful of times. The chain links TRBV5-4 to TRBJ2-1; possibly TRBD1 for D (6 bases). The CDR3 length is 16 residues. Germline loops: CDR1 SGHNT, CDR2 YYREEE (reference sequence). Trimming shortened V by 5 bases and J by 0 bases, and 15 bases separated the two germline ends. CDR3 in DNA: TGTGCCAGCAGAAAGGACAGAGAGAGCTCCTACAATGAGCAGTTCTTC. Translated, it gives CASRKDRESSYNEQFF.

This chain uses TRBV6-5 with TRBJ1-6; D remains unclear. Germline loops: CDR1 MNHEY, CDR2 SVGAGI. This CDR3 region has 13 residues. Trimming removed 2 bases at V and 10 bases at J, with 9 bases between. CDR3 sequence reads: CASSYGRGSPLHF. The CDR3 DNA reads as TGTGCCAGCAGTTACGGTCGAGGCTCACCCCTCCACTTT.

The chain carries TRBV7-8 and TRBJ1-5, with D possibly matching TRBD1 (6 bases). The V and J ends lost 1 base and 5 bases respectively, with 12 bases between them. Germline-derived CDR1 and CDR2 are SGHVS and FQNEAQ. The CDR3 contains 15 residues. Here the CDR3 DNA reads TGTGCCAGCAGCTTAGTGGGGGGGGCCTATCAGCCCCAGCATTTT. It translates to CASSLVGGAYQPQHF.

This clonotype has just a few counts. CDR3 sequence reads: CASSQDPQAEAFF. The CDR3 bases are TGCGCCAGCAGCCAAGATCCCCAGGCTGAAGCTTTCTTT. The rearrangement links TRBV4-1 to TRBJ1-1; D is undetermined. The ends were cut back, 0 bases at V and 6 bases at J, with 8 bases in the middle. The CDR3 totals 13 residues. CDR1 MGHRA and CDR2 YSYEKL come from the germline V gene.

This clonotype came up a few times. The chain joins TRBV9 to TRBJ2-5; 12 bases agree with TRBD2. The germline gives CDR1 SGDLS, CDR2 YYNGEE. The junction had 4 bases not matched to a gene; V was cut back by 3 bases and J by 1 base. The CDR3 runs to 16 residues. The DNA for the CDR3 is TGTGCCAGCAGCGCCGCACTAGCGGGGGGCCAAGAGACCCAGTACTTC. Amino acids: CASSAALAGGQETQYF.

This clonotype was detected only a few times. This chain connects TRBV20-1 to TRBJ2-2; 11 bases fit TRBD1. Losses at the gene ends were 6 bases for V and 5 bases for J; bases not matched to a gene: 14. This CDR3 has 17 residues. Germline CDR1 DFQATT, CDR2 SNEGSKA (reference sequence). This CDR3 reads CSANGQGASPGTGELFF. The CDR3 DNA is TGCAGTGCCAATGGACAGGGGGCTAGCCCGGGGACCGGGGAGCTGTTTTTT.

This clonotype turned up a few times. The chain has TRBV4-3 and TRBJ1-4; D is unclear. CDR3 length: 15 residues. CDR1 is LGHNA and CDR2 is YSLEER in the germline V gene. Deletions cut 1 base from V and 6 bases from J, with 12 bases between. This CDR3 reads CASSQAVGPDEKLFF. The CDR3 DNA reads as TGCGCCAGCAGCCAAGCGGTTGGACCGGATGAAAAACTGTTTTTT.

This chain uses TRBV4-1 with TRBJ2-3; 10 nucleotides match TRBD2. Trimming took 3 bases from V and 2 from J; bases not matched to a gene: 14. Germline assignment: CDR1 MGHRA and CDR2 YSYEKL. The CDR3 extends over 19 amino acids. CDR3 sequence: CASSHSWLAGVQVTDTQYF. The DNA of the CDR3 is TGCGCCAGCAGCCACTCTTGGCTAGCGGGGGTCCAGGTCACAGATACGCAGTATTTT.

The V gene is TRBV24-1, the J gene TRBJ2-2; 7 nucleotides agree with TRBD1. Germline-derived CDR1 and CDR2 are KGHDR and SFDVKD. V gave up 5 bases and J gave up 6 bases; unmatched junction bases: 5. The CDR3 is made up of 14 amino acids. DNA for the CDR3: TGTGCCACCAGTGTGACAGGGATCGCCGGGGAGCTGTTTTTT. This sequence encodes CATSVTGIAGELFF.